This TCR beta chain came from a study of cytomegalovirus exposure and HLA in healthy donors. 13 Jbeta primers and 60 Vbeta primers were used for the PCR. Measured with immunoSEQ multiplex PCR; TCRdb has only the in-frame clones, and not every one. The data contain around 190,000 clones, approximately 80% of them singletons. The TCR was taken from a woman in her 50s in good health and CMV-seronegative. Material for sequencing was PBMCs.

Written as DNA, the CDR3 is TGTGCCAGCAGTTTACCGGCCGGGGAGCTGTTTTTT. Residues: CASSLPAGELFF. The genes are TRBV28 and TRBJ2-2, with unresolved D. The V and J ends lost 2 bases and 6 bases respectively, with 4 bases between them. The CDR3 sequence is 12 residues long. Germline CDR1 is MDHEN and CDR2 is SYDVKM.